The 24 T cell receptor beta chains below all came from one sample that was sequenced in a study of CD8 T cells in ankylosing spondylitis. TCRdb fed the 5' RACE reads into MiXCR, producing one record per CDR3 protein. The sample lists some 130,000 distinct CDR3 sequences, roughly a tenth occurring once. Sequenced material: blood, either unsorted or a sorted T cell fraction (not recorded which). These receptors originate from a male donor with ankylosing spondylitis or in good health (not recorded which).

This clonotype occurred a few times. This sequence joins TRBV15 and TRBJ1-2, with a weak D call TRBD1 (6 bases). Trimming left V 0 bases short and J 1 base short, with 15 bases between. This CDR3 has 17 amino acids. The germline V gene encodes CDR1 LNHNV and CDR2 YYDKDF (reference sequence). CDR3: CATSRDPFGGRNYGYTF. CDR3 nucleotide sequence: TGTGCCACCAGCAGAGATCCATTTGGGGGGCGTAACTATGGCTACACCTTC.

The table lists this clonotype with many counts. The V gene is TRBV7-2, the J gene TRBJ2-3, with D hard to call. Trimming cost V 2 bases and J 4 bases, with 4 bases left between them. The CDR3 extends over 12 amino acids. Per germline, CDR1 SGHTA and CDR2 FQGNSA. The CDR3 nucleotides are TGTGCCAGCAGCTTACTAGCAGATACGCAGTATTTT. This codes for CASSLLADTQYF.

This clonotype was recorded at least ten times. V is TRBV27 and J is TRBJ2-2; D is uncertain. Germline loops: CDR1 MNHEY, CDR2 SMNVEV (reference sequence). V was trimmed by 3 bases and J by 0 bases, leaving 11 bases between them. This CDR3 spans 16 amino acids. The CDR3, as DNA: TGTGCCAGCAGTTTCCTTGGCCCGACGAACACCGGGGAGCTGTTTTTT. This gives the protein CASSFLGPTNTGELFF.

The CDR3 reads CAIRRAGSHEQYF. Here the CDR3 DNA reads TGTGCCATCAGGCGAGCAGGGTCCCACGAGCAGTACTTC. The J gene is TRBJ2-7, the V gene TRBV10-3; possible D gene TRBD1, 5 bases. The CDR3 contains 13 residues. Germline CDR1 ENHRY, CDR2 SYGVKD. Trimming left V 6 bases short and J 5 bases short, with 14 bases between.

In its sample, this clonotype was seen a few times. The chain joins TRBV4-1 to TRBJ1-1, with 7 positions matching TRBD1. Trimming at V came to 0 bases and at J to 7 bases, leaving 14 bases not matched to a gene. Germline loops: CDR1 MGHRA, CDR2 YSYEKL. The CDR3 is 17 amino acids. The CDR3 region has the DNA TGCGCCAGCAGCCAAGATCAGGCAGGGGGTGATCGAGGTGAAGCTTTCTTT. Its protein is CASSQDQAGGDRGEAFF.

This clonotype has at least ten counts. The chain recombines TRBV6-2 or TRBV6-3 with TRBJ2-1, with 7 bases fitting TRBD2. Unmatched junction bases numbered 9, after V lost 2 bases and J lost 5 bases. The CDR3 totals 16 residues. In germline, CDR1 is MNHEY, CDR2 SVGEGT. The CDR3 DNA reads as TGTGCCAGCAGTTACGTGGGAGCTAGCGGACACAATGAGCAGTTCTTC. It is translated as CASSYVGASGHNEQFF.

This clonotype was recorded at least ten times. The rearrangement uses TRBV5-6 and TRBJ2-7, with 10 bases matching TRBD1. Germline CDR1 is SGHDT and CDR2 is YYEEEE. The V segment lost 4 bases and the J segment 3 bases; nucleotides outside the gene matches: 7. This CDR3 has 15 amino acids. In nucleotides, the CDR3 is TGTGCCAGCAGCACCGGGACAGGGGCACTCTACGAGCAGTACTTC. It translates to CASSTGTGALYEQYF.

This clonotype was counted a few times. The chain employs TRBV29-1 and TRBJ1-4, with 7 bases fitting TRBD1. This CDR3 has 13 amino acids. V gave up 7 bases and J gave up 7 bases; unmatched junction bases: 9. Germline-derived CDR1 and CDR2 are SQVTM and ANQGSEA. The CDR3 reads CSATGTVAEKLFF. CDR3 nucleotides: TGCAGCGCGACCGGGACAGTGGCTGAAAAACTGTTTTTT.

The genes are TRBV28 and TRBJ2-6; D is perhaps TRBD1 (6 bases). This CDR3 has 19 amino acids. Germline V gives CDR1 MDHEN, CDR2 SYDVKM. Trimming pared 3 bases from V and 0 bases from J, leaving 18 bases between. The CDR3 DNA reads TGTGCCAGCAGTTTGTCTAGGGTTAGGGGGATCTCTGGGGCCAACGTCCTGACTTTC. It is translated as CASSLSRVRGISGANVLTF.

This clonotype has only a few counts. The chain uses TRBV5-1 and TRBJ2-5; D is unresolved. V lost 3 bases and J lost 3, with 9 bases in between. Germline V gene sequence: CDR1 SGHRS, CDR2 YFSETQ. CDR3 length: 13 amino acids. This chain's CDR3 is CASSSRAEETQYF. The CDR3 bases are TGCGCCAGCAGCTCTCGGGCGGAAGAGACCCAGTACTTC.

Ten or more counts support this clonotype. CDR3 sequence: CSARDPGRNEQFF. The CDR3 nucleotides read TGCAGTGCTAGAGATCCGGGGCGGAATGAGCAGTTCTTC. The chain recombines TRBV20-1 with TRBJ2-1; the D gene could be TRBD1 or TRBD2 (5 bases each). CDR1 and CDR2 (germline): DFQATT, SNEGSKA (reference sequence). V was clipped by 0 bases and J by 7 bases, with 10 bases between them. The CDR3 consists of 13 residues.

This clonotype has a count of ten or more. This chain joins TRBV4-2 and TRBJ1-6; the match to TRBD1 covers 8 bases. CDR1 is LGHNA and CDR2 is YNFKEQ in the germline V gene. J gave up 9 bases and V 5 bases, and 9 bases lay outside the gene matches. This CDR3 spans 15 amino acids. For the CDR3, the DNA is TGTGCCAGCAGCACCTTACAGGGGGGGATTTCACCCCTCCACTTT. Translating it yields CASSTLQGGISPLHF.

The chain joins TRBV5-1 to TRBJ2-7; D is ambiguous. The CDR3 spans 14 residues. Trimming stripped 1 base from V and 4 bases from J, with 12 bases between. In germline, CDR1 is SGHRS, CDR2 YFSETQ. The DNA for the CDR3 is TGCGCCAGCAGCTTGAACCTACTAATTTACGAGCAGTACTTC. Encoded protein: CASSLNLLIYEQYF.

At least ten counts were recorded for this clonotype. The gene calls are TRBV29-1 and TRBJ2-3, with no clear D. Germline loops: CDR1 SQVTM, CDR2 ANQGSEA. The CDR3 loop spans 14 amino acids. V was pared by 4 bases and J by 0 bases, with 11 bases between. CDR3 region: CSVAFGASTDTQYF. For the CDR3, the DNA is TGCAGCGTTGCTTTCGGCGCTAGCACAGATACGCAGTATTTT.

The sample holds many counts of this clonotype. The rearrangement joins TRBV7-9 to TRBJ2-3; 8 nucleotides line up with TRBD1. CDR3 size: 15 residues. CDR1 is SEHNR and CDR2 is FQNEAQ in the germline V gene (reference sequence). The V and J ends lost 5 bases and 3 bases, in that order; junction bases with no gene match: 7. CDR3 sequence: CASSPSQGATDTQYF. The CDR3 DNA reads TGTGCCAGCAGCCCCTCTCAGGGGGCAACAGATACGCAGTATTTT.

This clonotype was recorded many times. J is TRBJ1-4 and V is TRBV14; D perhaps matches TRBD1 (5 bases). Looked up from germline, CDR1 is SGHDN and CDR2 is FVKESK. The CDR3 consists of 13 residues. Trimming removed 1 base at V and 11 bases at J, with 11 bases between. The chain's CDR3 is CASSQVPGRKLFF. For the CDR3, the DNA is TGTGCCAGCAGCCAAGTCCCGGGGCGGAAACTGTTTTTT.

This clonotype was seen repeatedly, ten times or more. The CDR3 DNA reads as TGTGCCAGCAGCTTGATGGGGGCCCAAGAGACCCAGTACTTC. Its protein is CASSLMGAQETQYF. V usage is TRBV5-5 and J usage is TRBJ2-5; TRBD1 is a possible D gene (6 bases). V was pared by 1 base and J by 1 base, with 8 bases between. The germline gives CDR1 SGHKS, CDR2 YYEKEE (reference sequence). The CDR3 spans 14 residues.

The chain carries TRBV12-3 or TRBV12-4 and TRBJ2-5; maybe TRBD2 (6 bases). This CDR3 has 15 amino acids. Trimming took off 3 bases at V and 9 bases at J, with 20 bases between the two ends. The CDR3 reads CASSLGAGPPRAQYF. The DNA for the CDR3 is TGTGCCAGCAGTTTGGGAGCGGGTCCTCCTCGGGCCCAGTACTTC.

There are many counts of this clonotype. The rearrangement joins TRBV5-1 to TRBJ1-4; 10 nucleotides agree with TRBD1. Germline assignment: CDR1 SGHRS and CDR2 YFSETQ. The CDR3 has 16 residues. The trim removed 4 bases at V and 0 bases at J, leaving 3 bases unmatched. The CDR3 spells CASSLDRGTTNEKLFF. CDR3 nucleotide sequence: TGCGCCAGCAGCCTGGACAGGGGGACAACTAATGAAAAACTGTTTTTT.

There are many counts of this clonotype. This rearrangement joins TRBV12-3 or TRBV12-4 to TRBJ2-1; no firm D call. This CDR3 region has 15 residues. Trimming pared 6 bases from V and 2 bases from J, leaving 14 bases between. The CDR3 coding sequence is TGTGCCAGCAGGATGGCGGAAGGCGCCTACAATGAGCAGTTCTTC. As protein: CASRMAEGAYNEQFF.

The chain has TRBV7-8 and TRBJ1-1, with 10 nucleotides matching TRBD1. V dropped 2 bases and J dropped 5; count of bases not matched to a gene: 5. There are 15 residues in the CDR3. CDR1 and CDR2 from the germline V gene are SGHVS and FQNEAQ. The CDR3 DNA is TGTGCCAGCAGCTTAAAGGGACAGGGGTGGACTGAAGCTTTCTTT. Its translation is CASSLKGQGWTEAFF. Filled out from reference TRBV7-8 and TRBJ1-1, the complete variable domain reads GAGVSQSPRYKVAKRGQDVALRCDPISGHVSLFWYQQALGQGPEFLTYFQNEAQLDKSGLPSDRFFAERPEGSVSTLKIQRTQQEDSAVYLCASSLKGQGWTEAFFGQGTRLTVV.

This clonotype was detected ten times or more. The rearrangement uses TRBV6-1 and TRBJ2-1, with D maybe TRBD2 (5 bases). The germline gives CDR1 MNHNS, CDR2 SASEGT. Trimming left V 7 bases short and J 3 bases short, with 16 bases between. The CDR3 spans 15 residues. The chain's CDR3 is CASNERQSFYNEQFF. DNA of the CDR3: TGTGCCAGCAATGAGCGGCAATCGTTCTACAATGAGCAGTTCTTC.

The rearrangement uses TRBV20-1 and TRBJ1-2, with D unclear. The V gene's germline CDR1 is DFQATT and CDR2 SNEGSKA (reference sequence). The CDR3 has 15 residues. V lost 3 bases, J lost 6 bases, and 20 bases lay in between. In DNA form, the CDR3 reads TGCAGTGCTAGCAGGCAGATAGGCTTTTTACATGGCTACACCTTC. Translated: CSASRQIGFLHGYTF.

This clonotype has a count of ten or more. J is TRBJ1-2 and V is TRBV20-1; D is perhaps TRBD1 (6 bases). The CDR3 totals 14 residues. Germline CDR1 and CDR2: DFQATT and SNEGSKA (reference sequence). The germline V and J ends were trimmed by 1 base and 2 bases, with 11 bases remaining between them. CDR3 sequence: CSARGGHRNYGYTF. DNA of the CDR3: TGCAGTGCTAGAGGGGGACACAGGAACTATGGCTACACCTTC.